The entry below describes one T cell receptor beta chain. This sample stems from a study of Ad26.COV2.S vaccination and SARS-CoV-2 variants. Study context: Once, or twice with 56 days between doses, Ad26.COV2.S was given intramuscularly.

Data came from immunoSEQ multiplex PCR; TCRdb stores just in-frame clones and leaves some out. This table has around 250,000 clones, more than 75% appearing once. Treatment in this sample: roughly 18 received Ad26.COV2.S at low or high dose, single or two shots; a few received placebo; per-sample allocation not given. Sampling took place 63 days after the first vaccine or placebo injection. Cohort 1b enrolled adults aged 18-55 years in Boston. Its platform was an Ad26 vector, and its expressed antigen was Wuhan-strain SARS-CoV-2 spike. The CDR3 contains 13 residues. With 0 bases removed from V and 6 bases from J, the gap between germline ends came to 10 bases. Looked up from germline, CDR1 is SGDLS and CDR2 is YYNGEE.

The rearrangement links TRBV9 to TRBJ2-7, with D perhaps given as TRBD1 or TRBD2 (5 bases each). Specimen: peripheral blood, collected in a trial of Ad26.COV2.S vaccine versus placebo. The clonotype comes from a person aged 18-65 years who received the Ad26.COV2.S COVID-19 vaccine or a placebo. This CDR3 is CASSVGLGTEQYF. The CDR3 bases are TGTGCCAGCAGCGTAGGGCTAGGGACCGAGCAGTACTTC.